Each of the 17 T cell receptor delta chains below was sequenced from the same sample in a study of Vδ1+ human thymocytes. Their recognized antigens are unknown. The template was reverse-transcribed extracted RNA. Multiplex PCR used pooled V-gene forward primers and a constant-region reverse primer to amplify CDR3s. TCRdb re-called clones from the multiplex PCR reads via CATT. This sample has fewer than 30,000 delta-chain clones; under 8.5% occur once, and the top ten carry about 1%. Study findings and constraints: Highly polyclonal TRG and TRD repertoires with Gaussian CDR3 length distributions appeared in thymus.

The sequenced sample was Vdelta1+ gamma-delta thymocytes from the thymus. Subset denoted: FACS-sorted CD3+ TCRalphabeta- TCRVdelta1+ TCRVdelta2- thymocytes. The source of these receptors is a girl under three years old who had congenital heart surgery.

The chain couples TRDV1 to TRDJ1; D is possibly TRDD1 (5 bases). The CDR3 covers 16 residues. Deletions cut 9 bases from V and 1 base from J, with 21 bases between. From germline, CDR1 is TSWWSYY and CDR2 QGS. CDR3 sequence (DNA): TGTGCTCTCCACAGAAATCCCCCCCTAACCACCGATAAACTCATCTTT. Its translation: CALHRNPPLTTDKLIF.

This clone has just a few counts. The chain couples TRDV1 to TRDJ1; the match to TRDD3 covers 10 bases. Germline-derived CDR1 and CDR2 are TSWWSYY and QGS. This CDR3 has 23 residues. J was trimmed by 0 bases and V by 0 bases; bases with no gene match: 22. The chain's CDR3 is CALGELSARALGGYGRDTDKLIF. CDR3 DNA sequence: TGTGCTCTTGGGGAACTAAGCGCCCGCGCTCTCGGGGGATACGGCAGGGACACCGATAAACTCATCTTT.

The V gene is TRDV1, the J gene TRDJ1; 10 bases line up with TRDD3. The J gene comes from matching the DNA to germline here; TCRdb lacks it. In germline, CDR1 is TSWWSYY, CDR2 QGS. V trimming: 2 bases; J trimming: 0 bases; junction bases outside the gene matches: 18. The CDR3 has 21 amino acids. The CDR3 reads CALGEGDLNWGINRYTDKLIF. In DNA form, the CDR3 reads TGTGCTCTTGGGGAAGGGGATCTAAACTGGGGGATCAACCGCTACACCGATAAACTCATCTTT.

On this clone itself: At the DNA level, this CDR3 is encoded by other sequences in the same sample as well. The chain recombines TRDV1 with TRDJ1, with 7 bases aligning to TRDD2. The germline V gene has CDR1 TSWWSYY and CDR2 QGS. The CDR3 sequence is 15 residues long. V was pared by 5 bases and J by 3 bases, with 9 bases of the junction left unmatched. The CDR3 loop is CALGKTPSSSDKLIF. CDR3 DNA sequence: TGTGCTCTTGGGAAAACGCCTTCCTCCTCCGATAAACTCATCTTT.

A note on this clone: Different DNA sequences within this sample yield the same CDR3. J is TRDJ1 and V is TRDV1, with D perhaps matching TRDD3 (6 bases). This CDR3 is 15 amino acids long. Trimming took 9 bases from V and 11 from J, leaving 28 bases between them. Germline assignment: CDR1 TSWWSYY and CDR2 QGS. This CDR3 reads CALGGDVGWGAALIF. The CDR3 region has the DNA TGTGCTCTGGGCGGAGATGTCGGCTGGGGAGCCGCCCTCATCTTT.

This clone was recorded only once. Here the J gene is TRDJ1 and the V gene is not called; the table's D call of TRDD3 was not tested on the DNA. The CDR3 covers 19 residues. The CDR3 here is CALGENAPSLLGLSDKLIF. CDR3 coding DNA: TGTGCTCTTGGGGAAAATGCGCCCTCCCTACTGGGGCTGTCCGATAAACTCATCTTT.

This clone was observed a few times. The V call is TRDV2, the J call TRDJ1, with 7 bases lining up with TRDD3. Germline CDR1 and CDR2: GEAIGNYY and EKD. The CDR3 runs to 18 residues. The V segment lost 0 bases and the J segment 0 bases; nucleotides outside the gene matches: 12. The CDR3 sequence is CACDTGDWGPRNTDKLIF. The CDR3, as DNA: TGTGCCTGTGACACCGGGGACTGGGGACCTCGTAACACCGATAAACTCATCTTT.

J is TRDJ1 and V is TRDV1; 9 bases line up with TRDD3. The J gene, absent from TCRdb, was called here by matching the DNA to germline. Trimming cost V 1 base and J 0 bases; bases outside gene matches: 24. The CDR3 covers 23 residues. CDR1 is TSWWSYY and CDR2 is QGS in the germline V gene. CDR3 protein: CALGEPDFVLGETVRKYTDKLIF. Written as DNA, the CDR3 is TGTGCTCTTGGGGAACCCGATTTCGTACTGGGGGAGACCGTCAGGAAGTACACCGATAAACTCATCTTT.

The chain is built from TRDV1 and TRDJ1, with unresolved D. CDR3 length: 13 amino acids. V dropped 2 bases and J dropped 3 bases, with 7 bases sitting between them. Looked up from germline, CDR1 is TSWWSYY and CDR2 is QGS. This CDR3 reads CALGEFRADKLIF. CDR3 sequence (DNA): TGTGCTCTTGGGGAATTCCGGGCCGATAAACTCATCTTT.

This clone was observed a few times. The V call is TRDV1, the J call TRDJ1; TRDD3 is a possible D gene (6 bases). V shed 1 base and J shed 2 bases, with 23 bases lying between them. The CDR3 runs 19 residues. Germline CDR1 TSWWSYY, CDR2 QGS. The CDR3, as DNA: TGTGCTCTTGGGGAACGTCCCACCCTGGGGATCCTTTTTACCGATAAACTCATCTTT. Translation: CALGERPTLGILFTDKLIF.

The chain couples TRDV1 to TRDJ1; no clear D. Per germline, CDR1 TSWWSYY and CDR2 QGS. This CDR3 spans 16 amino acids. V was shortened by 1 base and J by 1 base, with 13 bases between the two germline ends. CDR3 DNA: TGTGCTCTTGGGGAACGAGTGGATTTGGTCACCGATAAACTCATCTTT. Amino acid sequence: CALGERVDLVTDKLIF.

The chain has TRDV1 and TRDJ1, with D tentatively TRDD3 (6 bases). Germline V gene sequence: CDR1 TSWWSYY, CDR2 QGS. The V and J ends lost 1 base and 2 bases respectively, with 20 bases between them. This CDR3 has 18 residues. CDR3 nucleotides: TGTGCTCTTGGGGAACGGCTTTGGCTAAGTACTGGGACCGATAAACTCATCTTT. As protein: CALGERLWLSTGTDKLIF.

In this sample, this clone turned up a few times. The chain carries TRDV1 and TRDJ1; D ambiguous. The germline V gene has CDR1 TSWWSYY and CDR2 QGS. The CDR3 contains 15 residues. The V end lost 1 base, the J end lost 0 bases, and 9 bases lay between the germline ends. DNA for the CDR3: TGTGCTCTTGGGGAACCATGGATTTACACCGATAAACTCATCTTT. This codes for CALGEPWIYTDKLIF.

This clone was picked up a small number of times. V is TRDV1 and J is TRDJ1, with 10 bases identical to TRDD3. The CDR3 runs to 19 residues. J was trimmed by 1 base and V by 0 bases; bases with no gene match: 11. Germline lookup yields CDR1 TSWWSYY and CDR2 QGS. The CDR3 reads CALGELGSNWGIFTDKLIF. Here the CDR3 DNA reads TGTGCTCTTGGGGAACTCGGATCCAACTGGGGGATCTTCACCGATAAACTCATCTTT.

V and J are TRDV1 and TRDJ1; D is unresolved. Deletions cut 4 bases from V and 4 bases from J, with 10 bases between. Germline assignment: CDR1 TSWWSYY and CDR2 QGS. This CDR3 spans 13 amino acids. CDR3: CALGGPADDKLIF. The CDR3 nucleotides read TGTGCTCTTGGGGGACCGGCTGACGATAAACTCATCTTT.

This sequence joins TRDV1 and TRDJ1, with 9 bases identical to TRDD3. The CDR3 sequence is 21 residues long. The germline CDR1 and CDR2 sequences are TSWWSYY and QGS. V lost 0 bases and J lost 4; bases outside the gene matches: 21. CDR3 sequence: CALGELDLPFRGIPSSDKLIF. CDR3 bases: TGTGCTCTTGGGGAACTAGATCTCCCCTTCAGGGGGATACCGAGCAGCGATAAACTCATCTTT.

The chain uses TRDV1 and TRDJ1; TRDD3 is a possible D gene (5 bases). Germline values: CDR1 TSWWSYY, CDR2 QGS. The CDR3 has 14 amino acids. V was trimmed by 5 bases and J by 9 bases, leaving 19 bases between them. This CDR3 is CALGKTSPGGELIF. The DNA for the CDR3 is TGTGCTCTTGGGAAAACCTCCCCCGGTGGGGAACTCATCTTT.